Following are 14 T cell receptor beta chains from one sample sequenced in a study of T cells after posttransplantation cyclophosphamide. A marrow graft followed busulfan-fludarabine conditioning, with cyclophosphamide on days +3 and +4. Assay used: immunoSEQ multiplex PCR; TCRdb lists only in-frame clones, some missing. The data contain about 6,700 clones, more than 75% of them singletons. The source was PBMCs, collected after allogeneic stem cell transplant with posttransplant cyclophosphamide. The receptors were gathered from a female patient aged 50-65 years who received an allogeneic stem cell transplant from a related donor, was CMV-positive, and had no GVHD. T cells may partly derive from the graft donor.

The chain employs TRBV5-1 and TRBJ1-1, with D possibly being TRBD1 (6 bases). This CDR3 spans 14 amino acids. The germline CDR1 and CDR2 sequences are SGHRS and YFSETQ. The germline V and J ends were trimmed by 4 bases and 3 bases, with 13 bases remaining between them. For the CDR3, the DNA is TGCGCCAGCAGCCAGGGGAGGGGGGACACTGAAGCTTTCTTT. This sequence encodes CASSQGRGDTEAFF.

This chain connects TRBV5-1 to TRBJ1-1, with D perhaps TRBD1 (6 bases). Germline V CDR1 and CDR2: SGHRS, YFSETQ. Trimming stripped 4 bases from V and 3 bases from J, with 13 bases between. The CDR3 spans 14 residues. Here the CDR3 DNA reads TGCGCCAGCAGCGACAGGACGGTACACACTGAAGCTTTCTTT. The encoded protein is CASSDRTVHTEAFF. Based on the CDR3 plus reference TRBV5-1 and TRBJ1-1, the full variable domain is KAGVTQTPRYLIKTRGQQVTLSCSPISGHRSVSWYQQTPGQGLQFLFEYFSETQRNKGNFPGRFSGRQFSNSRSEMNVSTLELGDSALYLCASSDRTVHTEAFFGQGTRLTVV.

The V and J genes are TRBV14 and TRBJ2-1, with D perhaps TRBD1 (6 bases). The CDR3 has 17 residues. Deletions cut 0 bases from V and 3 bases from J, with 15 bases between. Germline values: CDR1 SGHDN, CDR2 FVKESK. CDR3 coding DNA: TGTGCCAGCAGCCAAGATGCGGACAGAGCCTTCTACAATGAGCAGTTCTTC. Its translation: CASSQDADRAFYNEQFF.

This clone appeared once. The chain couples TRBV28 to TRBJ2-7; the match to TRBD2 covers 11 bases. The CDR3 extends over 13 amino acids. The germline gives CDR1 MDHEN, CDR2 SYDVKM. With V trimmed by 7 bases and J by 5 bases, 4 bases remained unmatched. The CDR3 loop is CASITSGSHEQYF. CDR3 nucleotide sequence: TGTGCCAGCATAACTAGCGGGAGCCACGAGCAGTACTTC.

The chain joins TRBV6-6 to TRBJ2-5; 7 bases map to TRBD1. The J call may be mistaken, given a closer DNA end match to TRBJ2-7. Germline lookup yields CDR1 MNHNY and CDR2 SVGAGI (reference sequence). This CDR3 has 14 amino acids. The DNA for the CDR3 is TGTGCCAGCAGTCAGCCGGGACAGTCCTACGAGCAGTACTTC. This gives the protein CASSQPGQSYEQYF.

The CDR3 is CASSTGGNQETQYF. The CDR3 DNA follows: TGTGCCAGCAGTACAGGGGGGAACCAAGAGACCCAGTACTTC. The rearrangement links TRBV5-4 to TRBJ2-5; 8 positions agree with TRBD1. The CDR3 consists of 14 residues. The trim removed 5 bases at V and 0 bases at J, leaving 3 bases unmatched. CDR1 is SGHNT, CDR2 YYREEE, per germline (reference sequence).

The chain is built from TRBV13 and TRBJ2-3; TRBD2 matches at 12 bases. The CDR3 sequence is 14 residues long. Germline loops: CDR1 PRHDT, CDR2 FYEKMQ (reference sequence). The ends lost 6 bases at V and 7 bases at J; junction bases unmatched: 5. The CDR3 loop is CASSPSGRAHTQYF. The CDR3 region has the DNA TGTGCCAGCAGTCCTAGCGGGAGGGCCCATACGCAGTATTTT.

The chain combines TRBV18 with TRBJ2-5, with 13 nucleotides matching TRBD2. The J segment lost 7 bases and the V segment lost 3 bases, leaving 8 bases of the junction unmatched. Germline-derived CDR1 and CDR2 are KGHSH and LQKENI. The CDR3 is 16 residues long. The CDR3 DNA reads as TGTGCCAGCTCACCGGGACTAGCGGGGCTGGATGGGACCCAGTACTTC. Its protein is CASSPGLAGLDGTQYF.

V and J are TRBV14 and TRBJ1-2; D is uncertain. Between the trimmed V and J ends, which lost 0 bases and 4 bases, there was a span of 12 bases. Per the germline V gene, CDR1 is SGHDN and CDR2 is FVKESK. The length of the CDR3 is 15 residues. This CDR3 reads CASSQDLGLTYGYTF. CDR3 DNA: TGTGCCAGCAGCCAAGACTTGGGCCTGACCTATGGCTACACCTTC.

The chain links TRBV5-1 to TRBJ1-1; 7 bases match TRBD1. Germline CDR1 is SGHRS and CDR2 is YFSETQ. V was clipped by 4 bases and J by 8 bases; unmatched bases: 8. The CDR3 spans 13 residues. The CDR3 region has the DNA TGCGCCAGCAGCAGAACTGGGACAGCCGAAGCTTTCTTT. Protein: CASSRTGTAEAFF.

The chain has TRBV5-1 and TRBJ2-1; TRBD2 matches 9 bases. J gave up 6 bases and V 8 bases, and 9 bases lay outside the gene matches. Per germline, CDR1 SGHRS and CDR2 YFSETQ. This CDR3 has 14 residues. CDR3 amino acids: CASVGGTSPNEQFF. The CDR3 bases are TGCGCCAGTGTTGGAGGGACTAGCCCCAATGAGCAGTTCTTC.

As to this clone: This specimen includes other DNA sequences encoding the same CDR3. The V gene is TRBV27, the J gene TRBJ2-7, with 9 bases aligning to TRBD1. CDR3 length: 15 residues. The germline V gene encodes CDR1 MNHEY and CDR2 SMNVEV (reference sequence). The junction had 12 bases not matched to a gene; V was cut back by 9 bases and J by 3 bases. CDR3 region: CASSRRDRAFYEQYF. As DNA, the CDR3 is TGTGCCAGTAGCCGCCGGGACAGGGCTTTCTACGAGCAGTACTTC.

Here the CDR3 reads CASSLAHYPSGRATDTQYF. CDR3 DNA sequence: TGTGCCAGCAGCTTAGCCCATTACCCTAGCGGGAGGGCCACAGATACGCAGTATTTT. V usage is TRBV7-8 and J usage is TRBJ2-3, with 12 bases fitting TRBD2. The V gene end was trimmed by 0 bases and the J gene end by 2 bases; junction bases not matched to a gene: 9. The CDR3 extends over 19 amino acids. Per germline, CDR1 SGHVS and CDR2 FQNEAQ.

The chain is built from TRBV27 and TRBJ1-1; the D gene is possibly TRBD1 (5 bases). V was trimmed by 2 bases and J by 5 bases, leaving 9 bases between them. The V gene's germline CDR1 is MNHEY and CDR2 SMNVEV (reference sequence). The CDR3 is 13 amino acids. The CDR3 bases are TGTGCCAGCAGTTTACAGGGCTTGACTGAAGCTTTCTTT. It codes for CASSLQGLTEAFF.